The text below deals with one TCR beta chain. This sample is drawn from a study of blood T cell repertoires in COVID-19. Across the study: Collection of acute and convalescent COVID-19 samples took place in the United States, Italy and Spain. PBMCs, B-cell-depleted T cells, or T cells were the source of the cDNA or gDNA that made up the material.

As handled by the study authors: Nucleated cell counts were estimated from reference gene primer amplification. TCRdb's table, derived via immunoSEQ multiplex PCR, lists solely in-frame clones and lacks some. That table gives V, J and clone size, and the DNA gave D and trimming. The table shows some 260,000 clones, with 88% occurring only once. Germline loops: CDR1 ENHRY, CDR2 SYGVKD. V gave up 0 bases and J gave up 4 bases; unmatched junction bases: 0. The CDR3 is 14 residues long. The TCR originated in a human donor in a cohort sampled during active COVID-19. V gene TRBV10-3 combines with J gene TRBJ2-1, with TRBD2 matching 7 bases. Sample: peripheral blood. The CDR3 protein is CAISESGGYNEQFF. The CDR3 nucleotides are TGTGCCATCAGTGAGTCGGGAGGGTACAATGAGCAGTTCTTC.